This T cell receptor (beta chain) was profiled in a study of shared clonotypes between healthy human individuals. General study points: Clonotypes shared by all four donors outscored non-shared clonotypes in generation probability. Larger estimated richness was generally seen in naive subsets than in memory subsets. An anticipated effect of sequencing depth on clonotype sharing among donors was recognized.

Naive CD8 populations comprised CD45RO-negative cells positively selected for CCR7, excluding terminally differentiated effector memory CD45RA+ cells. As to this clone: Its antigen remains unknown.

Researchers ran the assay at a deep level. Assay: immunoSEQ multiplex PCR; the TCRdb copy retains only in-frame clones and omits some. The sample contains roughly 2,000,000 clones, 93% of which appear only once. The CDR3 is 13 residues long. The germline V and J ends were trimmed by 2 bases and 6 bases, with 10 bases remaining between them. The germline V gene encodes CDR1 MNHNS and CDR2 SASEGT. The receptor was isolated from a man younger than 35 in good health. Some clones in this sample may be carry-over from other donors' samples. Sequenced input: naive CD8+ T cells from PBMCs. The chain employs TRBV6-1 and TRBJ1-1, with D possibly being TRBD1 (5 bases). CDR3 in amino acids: CASSEYRGAEAFF. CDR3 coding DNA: TGTGCCAGCAGTGAATATCGAGGGGCTGAAGCTTTCTTT.